One T cell receptor beta chain is described in this entry. The antigen is unknown. This record comes from a study of T cell repertoires in cytomegalovirus infection. TCRdb re-analysed the reads in MiXCR, keeping a single row per CDR3 protein. Here the sample spans around 310,000 distinct CDR3 sequences, 15% to 20% being singletons. The germline CDR1 and CDR2 sequences are MDHEN and SYDVKM. CDR3 length: 14 residues. V lost 3 bases, J lost 4 bases, and 11 bases lay in between. Points from the study as a whole: The study identified carriers of CMV plus the relevant HLA from cumulative public TCR beta family frequency. HLA-C-restricted CMV clonotypes gave the most frequent clonotype in two of eight donors.

The sample consisted of PBMCs. The receptor was derived from a human donor in good health (CMV status not recorded). Some clones in this sample may be carry-over from other donors' samples. The chain carries TRBV28 and TRBJ2-3; D might be TRBD2 (6 bases). The CDR3 region has the DNA TGTGCCAGCAGTTTTGGAGGGGCCCCAGATACGCAGTATTTT. Protein product: CASSFGGAPDTQYF.